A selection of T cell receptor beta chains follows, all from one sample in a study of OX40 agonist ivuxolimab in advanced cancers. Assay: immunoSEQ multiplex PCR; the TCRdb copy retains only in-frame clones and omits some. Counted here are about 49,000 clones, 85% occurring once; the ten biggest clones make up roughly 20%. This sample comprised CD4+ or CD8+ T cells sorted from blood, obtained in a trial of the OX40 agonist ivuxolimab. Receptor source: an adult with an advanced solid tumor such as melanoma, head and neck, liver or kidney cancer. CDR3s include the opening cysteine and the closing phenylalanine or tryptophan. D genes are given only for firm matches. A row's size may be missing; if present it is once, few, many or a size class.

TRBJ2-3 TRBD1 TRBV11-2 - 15 CASSSGQGATDTQYF TGTGCCAGCAGCTCGGGACAGGGGGCGACAGATACGCAGTATTTT
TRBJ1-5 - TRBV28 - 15 CASSGLRGSNQPQHF TGTGCCAGCAGTGGTCTCAGGGGTTCCAATCAGCCCCAGCATTTT
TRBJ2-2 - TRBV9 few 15 CASSAPGVGTGELFF TGTGCCAGCAGCGCCCCAGGGGTCGGCACCGGGGAGCTGTTTTTT
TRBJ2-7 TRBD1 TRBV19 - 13 CASSGQGYHEQYF TGTGCCAGTAGCGGACAGGGGTACCACGAGCAGTACTTC
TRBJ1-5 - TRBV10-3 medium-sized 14 CAISESMTNQPQHF TGTGCCATCAGTGAGTCGATGACCAATCAGCCCCAGCATTTT
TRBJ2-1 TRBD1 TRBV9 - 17 CASSASGTGRSYNEQFF TGTGCCAGCAGCGCTTCCGGGACAGGGCGCTCCTACAATGAGCAGTTCTTC
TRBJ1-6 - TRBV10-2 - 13 CASSEKADTPLHF TGCGCCAGCAGTGAAAAAGCGGATACACCCCTCCACTTT
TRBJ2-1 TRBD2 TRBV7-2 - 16 CASSGLGGDTDNEQFF TGTGCCAGCAGCGGCCTCGGGGGGGACACCGACAATGAGCAGTTCTTC
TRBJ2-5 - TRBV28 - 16 CASSDRQVEDQETQYF TGTGCCAGCAGTGACCGACAGGTTGAGGACCAAGAGACCCAGTACTTC
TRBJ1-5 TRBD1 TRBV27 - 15 CASAAGTGLIQPQHF TGTGCCAGCGCGGCAGGGACAGGGCTAATTCAGCCCCAGCATTTT
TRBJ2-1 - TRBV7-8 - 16 CASSVGTGESYNEQFF TGTGCCAGCAGTGTAGGGACGGGGGAGTCCTACAATGAGCAGTTCTTC
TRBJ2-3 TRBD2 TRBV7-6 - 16 CASSERGGSWADTQYF TGTGCCAGCTCCGAGCGGGGGGGCTCGTGGGCAGATACGCAGTATTTT
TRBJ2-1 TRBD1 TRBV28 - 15 CASSADRVVNNEQFF TGTGCCAGCAGTGCCGACAGGGTAGTCAACAATGAGCAGTTCTTC
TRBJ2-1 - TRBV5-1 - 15 CASSPEGGSYNEQFF TGCGCCAGCAGCCCGGAGGGGGGCTCCTACAATGAGCAGTTCTTC
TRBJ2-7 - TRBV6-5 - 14 CASTGAGTTYEQYF TGTGCCAGCACCGGAGCCGGGACAACCTACGAGCAGTACTTC
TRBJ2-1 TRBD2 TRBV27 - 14 CASSLAASGIEQFF TGTGCCAGCAGTTTAGCGGCTAGCGGGATTGAGCAGTTCTTC
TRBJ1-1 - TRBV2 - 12 CASLMGGREAFF TGTGCCAGCTTAATGGGGGGGCGTGAAGCTTTCTTT
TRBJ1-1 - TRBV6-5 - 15 CASSYTAGSTAEAFF TGTGCCAGCAGTTACACCGCAGGGTCTACGGCTGAAGCTTTCTTT
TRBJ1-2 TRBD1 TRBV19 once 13 CASNLDRGYGYTF TGTGCCAGTAACCTCGACAGGGGCTATGGCTACACCTTC
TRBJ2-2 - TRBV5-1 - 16 CASSFGRNHYAGELFF TGCGCCAGCAGCTTCGGACGGAACCACTACGCCGGGGAGCTGTTTTTT
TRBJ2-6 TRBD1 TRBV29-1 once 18 CSAYPASGGVAGANVLTF TGCAGCGCCTACCCGGCGTCAGGGGGTGTCGCTGGGGCCAACGTCCTGACTTTC
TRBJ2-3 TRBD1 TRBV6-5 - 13 CASSTTGADTQYF TGTGCCAGCAGTACCACAGGGGCAGATACGCAGTATTTT
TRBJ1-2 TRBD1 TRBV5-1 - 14 CASSLSGTVSGYTF TGCGCCAGCAGCTTGAGCGGGACAGTCAGTGGCTACACCTTC